This TCR beta chain was sequenced for a study of T cells in Graves' hyperthyroidism and ophthalmopathy. RNA transcripts yielded amplified TCR beta CDR3 regions. Carried out on the TCR CDR3, a first-round RT-PCR used the HTBI primer set. TCRdb reanalysed the multiplex PCR reads using MiXCR and keeps one entry per CDR3 protein. Of approximately 570,000 distinct CDR3 sequences in the sample, 20% were seen once. CDR3 size: 16 residues. The germline V gene encodes CDR1 SGHTA and CDR2 FQGTGA. Trimming removed 5 bases from V and 6 bases from J; junction bases left unmatched: 3. This clonotype has a handful of counts.

The chain has TRBV7-3 and TRBJ2-2; 16 nucleotides match TRBD2. The sample consisted of blood. The clonotype originates from a man between 35 and 55 years old with Graves' ophthalmopathy. CDR3 sequence (DNA): TGTGCCAGCAGCGGGACTAGCGGGGGGGTCGCCGGGGAGCTGTTTTTT. Translating it yields CASSGTSGGVAGELFF.